Listed here are 14 T cell receptor beta chains from one sample, sequenced in a study of T-cell reconstitution after alpha-beta-depleted transplantation in children. Unique molecular identifiers were built into the TCRbeta library. TCRdb used MiXCR to reprocess the PCR reads, holding one entry per CDR3 protein. The sample lists about 300,000 distinct CDR3 sequences, 10% occurring once. The sequencing here drew on PBMCs, taken before TCRalphabeta/CD19-depleted stem cell transplant. These receptors all stem from a boy under two years old with acute myeloid leukemia, due to receive a stem cell transplant.

This chain links TRBV4-3 with TRBJ2-1, with 8 bases matching TRBD2. The length of the CDR3 is 19 residues. After removal of 0 bases from V and 3 bases from J, the junction contained 13 bases not matched to a gene. Germline V lookup: CDR1 LGHNA, CDR2 YSLEER. The CDR3 sequence: CASSQDSPWTAGVYNEQFF. The CDR3 DNA is TGCGCCAGCAGCCAAGATTCCCCTTGGACAGCGGGAGTCTACAATGAGCAGTTCTTC.

This chain connects TRBV19 to TRBJ2-3; TRBD1 agrees at 11 bases. This CDR3 has 16 residues. Unmatched junction bases numbered 6, after V lost 4 bases and J lost 3 bases. Germline V gene data show CDR1 as LNHDA and CDR2 as SQIVND (reference sequence). CDR3 sequence reads: CASSTGQGALTDTQYF. In DNA form, the CDR3 reads TGTGCCAGTAGTACCGGACAGGGGGCCTTAACAGATACGCAGTATTTT.

This clonotype was observed a handful of times. Since no conserved phenylalanine or tryptophan closes the CDR3, a read error is the likely cause. The chain has TRBV10-3 and TRBJ2-7, with no clear D. V shed 3 bases and J shed 5 bases, with 17 bases lying between them. From germline, CDR1 is ENHRY and CDR2 SYGVKD. This CDR3 comprises 15 residues. In DNA form, the CDR3 reads TGTGCCATCAGTGACCCTGCAAATATCCCGCACGAGCAGTACTCC. This codes for CAISDPANIPHEQYS.

The sample holds many counts of this clonotype. This chain joins TRBV20-1 and TRBJ2-3; the D gene is possibly TRBD2 (6 bases). The CDR3 extends over 14 amino acids. V was trimmed by 5 bases and J by 8 bases, leaving 20 bases between them. Germline V CDR1 and CDR2: DFQATT, SNEGSKA (reference sequence). The CDR3 here is CSAALAGTPRTQYF. CDR3 DNA sequence: TGCAGTGCTGCTCTGGCGGGGACCCCCCGTACGCAGTATTTT.

As for this clonotype: A much larger clone differs by one base, so this may be a read error. V and J are TRBV28 and TRBJ2-1; 7 bases are shared with TRBD1. The CDR3 has 12 residues. The ends lost 6 bases at V and 8 bases at J; junction bases unmatched: 4. The germline V gene has CDR1 MDHEN and CDR2 SYDVKM. This CDR3 reads CASRPQGYEQFF. The CDR3 coding sequence is TGTGCCAGCAGGCCACAGGGGTATGAGCAGTTCTTC.

This clonotype has only a few counts. The V gene is TRBV2, the J gene TRBJ1-4, with no clear D. Germline loops: CDR1 SNHLY, CDR2 FYNNEI. The length of the CDR3 is 14 residues. Trimming shortened V by 2 bases and J by 4 bases, and 8 bases separated the two germline ends. The CDR3 DNA reads TGTGCCAGCAGTGAAATTTCCTTTAATGAAAAACTGTTTTTT. The encoded protein is CASSEISFNEKLFF.

In this sample, this clonotype turned up many times. V gene TRBV21-1 combines with J gene TRBJ2-7. TRBV21-1 is a pseudogene segment. This CDR3 has 11 residues. CDR3 residues: CASSSHYEQYF. The CDR3 coding sequence is TGTGCCAGCAGCTCCCACTACGAGCAGTACTTC.

The chain employs TRBV3-1 and TRBJ2-3; D ambiguous. Trimming stripped 3 bases from V and 1 base from J, with 11 bases between. CDR1 LGHDT and CDR2 YNNKEL come from the germline V gene (reference sequence). CDR3 length: 15 amino acids. CDR3 sequence reads: CASSQKDPCTDTQYF. The CDR3 nucleotides read TGTGCCAGCAGCCAGAAGGACCCTTGCACAGATACGCAGTATTTT.

This clonotype was counted many times. The V and J genes are TRBV12-3 or TRBV12-4 and TRBJ1-5; D is possibly TRBD1 (6 bases). The CDR3 totals 14 residues. Trimming stripped 5 bases from V and 2 bases from J, with 10 bases between. CDR3 bases: TGTGCCAGCAGTGAGAAGGGGGGCAATCAGCCCCAGCATTTT. It yields the protein CASSEKGGNQPQHF.

The sample holds many counts of this clonotype. The CDR3 nucleotides read TGCGCCAGCAGCTTGTCTGACAGGGGAGGGGAGACCCAGTACTTC. This encodes CASSLSDRGGETQYF. The chain is built from TRBV5-1 and TRBJ2-5; perhaps TRBD1 as D (8 bases). The CDR3 contains 15 residues. Germline lookup yields CDR1 SGHRS and CDR2 YFSETQ. The V gene lost 1 base and the J gene lost 5 bases, with 15 bases spanning the gap.

This clonotype was detected ten times or more. The gene calls are TRBV7-9 and TRBJ2-2; 10 bases line up with TRBD2. Germline V CDR1 and CDR2: SEHNR, FQNEAQ (reference sequence). The CDR3 extends over 15 amino acids. After removal of 3 bases from V and 4 bases from J, the junction contained 2 bases not matched to a gene. Here the CDR3 reads CASSFSGGSTGELFF. The DNA of the CDR3 is TGTGCCAGCAGCTTTAGCGGGGGGAGCACCGGGGAGCTGTTTTTT.

The table lists this clonotype with many counts. The chain uses TRBV7-6 and TRBJ2-7; TRBD1 matches at 11 bases. J was trimmed by 7 bases and V by 4 bases; bases with no gene match: 6. Germline CDR1 and CDR2: SGHVS and FNYEAQ. The CDR3 has 14 residues. The CDR3 sequence is CASSYGTGGFEQYF. The CDR3 DNA follows: TGTGCCAGCAGCTATGGGACAGGGGGGTTTGAGCAGTACTTC.

CDR3 in amino acids: CASRFQGAVGELFF. In DNA, the CDR3 is TGTGCCAGTAGATTTCAGGGGGCAGTCGGGGAGCTGTTTTTT. The V call is TRBV19, the J call TRBJ2-2; 8 bases fit TRBD1. The CDR3 is 14 residues long. CDR1 and CDR2 (germline): LNHDA, SQIVND (reference sequence). The V gene end was trimmed by 6 bases and the J gene end by 7 bases; junction bases not matched to a gene: 7.

This clonotype showed up many times. The gene calls are TRBV20-1 and TRBJ1-2; tentative D call: TRBD1 (5 bases). This CDR3 has 12 amino acids. Germline lookup yields CDR1 DFQATT and CDR2 SNEGSKA (reference sequence). Trimming removed 4 bases at V and 8 bases at J, with 14 bases between. The CDR3 region is CSATGAAGGYTF. CDR3 DNA: TGCAGTGCTACTGGGGCGGCCGGGGGCTACACCTTC.